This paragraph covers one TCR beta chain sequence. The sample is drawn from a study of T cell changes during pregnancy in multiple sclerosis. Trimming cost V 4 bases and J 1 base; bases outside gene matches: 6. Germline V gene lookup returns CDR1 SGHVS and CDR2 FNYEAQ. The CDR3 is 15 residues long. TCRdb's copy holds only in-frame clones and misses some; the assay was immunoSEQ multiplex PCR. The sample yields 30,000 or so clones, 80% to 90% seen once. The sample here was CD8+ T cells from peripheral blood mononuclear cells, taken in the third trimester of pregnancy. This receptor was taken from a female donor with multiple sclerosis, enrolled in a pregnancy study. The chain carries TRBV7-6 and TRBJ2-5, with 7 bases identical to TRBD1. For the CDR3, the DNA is TGTGCCAGCAGCTCCCTGGACAGGCCCCAAGAGACCCAGTACTTC. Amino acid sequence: CASSSLDRPQETQYF.